Listed here is a single T cell receptor beta chain. The entry originates in a study of blood T cell repertoires in COVID-19. Study summary: T cells, B-cell-depleted T cells, or PBMCs supplied cDNA or gDNA.

Assay used: immunoSEQ multiplex PCR; TCRdb lists only in-frame clones, some missing. The table shows around 300,000 clones, with more than 70% occurring only once. The CDR3 spans 19 residues. The V gene is TRBV21-1, the J gene TRBJ2-5; no check of the table's D call, TRBD2, against the DNA was made. TRBV21-1 is marked as a pseudogene. The sample consisted of peripheral blood. This sequence originates from a man aged 25-45 years with active or convalescent COVID-19. CDR3 nucleotides: TGTGCCAGCAGCAAAGTGGGGGGGACTAGCGGGAGGGCATGGGGCCCCCAGTACTTC. Its translation: CASSKVGGTSGRAWGPQYF.